This record looks at one T cell receptor beta chain sequence and its context. Stated time point: after neoadjuvant nivolumab, at surgical resection. This specimen belongs to a study of neoadjuvant anti-PD-1 for oral cavity cancer. Profiled with immunoSEQ multiplex PCR; TCRdb holds only in-frame clones, not every one. The sample lists about 42,000 clones; approximately 80% were seen once. The V gene's germline CDR1 is SEHNR and CDR2 FQNEAQ (reference sequence). The CDR3 is 16 amino acids. V was pared by 4 bases and J by 0 bases, with 13 bases between. This sequence joins TRBV7-9 and TRBJ2-1; perhaps TRBD1 as D (6 bases). This specimen was PBMCs, taken after nivolumab (anti-PD-1) treatment. This receptor was obtained from a person aged 40 to 85 with oral cavity squamous cell carcinoma. CDR3 in DNA: TGTGCCAGCAGCTCCCCGCAGGGGTCCTCCTACAATGAGCAGTTCTTC. This sequence encodes CASSSPQGSSYNEQFF.